The present entry profiles one TCR beta chain with its context. Its antigen is still unknown. Germline CDR1 is SGHTA and CDR2 is FQGNSA. There are 16 residues in the CDR3. V lost 5 bases to trimming and J lost 0 bases; unmatched junction nucleotides: 7. The protocol was immunoSEQ multiplex PCR, while the TCRdb copy is restricted to in-frame clones and leaves out a portion. The sample records about 82,000 clones, 70% to 90% being singletons. The data belong to a study of T cell responses to AZD1222 COVID-19 vaccine. Notes on the study in general: Baseline seropositivity occurred in only six AZD1222 recipients. No repertoire was sampled before or during the peak T cell response, only after it. Most donors were white British and more were female, and clonal diversity was possibly underestimated.

The gene calls are TRBV7-2 and TRBJ2-3, with 8 bases lining up with TRBD2. This clonotype was obtained from an adult who received the AZD1222 COVID-19 vaccine. Sequenced here: peripheral blood, sampled 28 days after the second AZD1222 dose. CDR3 protein: CASSISAGGSTDTQYF. The CDR3 coding sequence is TGTGCCAGCAGCATTTCCGCGGGGGGAAGCACAGATACGCAGTATTTT.